This T cell receptor (beta chain) was profiled in a study of blood T cell repertoires in COVID-19. As for the study in general: Collection of acute and convalescent COVID-19 samples took place in the United States, Italy and Spain.

In the original processing: Amplification with reference gene primers provided the estimates of nucleated cell counts. Assay used: immunoSEQ multiplex PCR; TCRdb lists only in-frame clones, some missing. V, J and clone size were drawn from that table, and D and trimming were deduced from the DNA. Here the sample spans more than 55,000 clones, roughly nine tenths being singletons. This clone was counted at least ten times. The source is a man aged 45-65 years with active COVID-19. The specimen sequenced was peripheral blood.

The CDR3 spells CASSPQGVLNSPLHF. In DNA, the CDR3 is TGTGCCAGCAGCCCCCAGGGGGTTTTGAATTCACCCCTCCACTTT. The chain recombines TRBV3-1 (or the pseudogene TRBV3-2) with TRBJ1-6, with TRBD1 matching over 7 bases. The germline gives CDR1 LGHDT, CDR2 YNNKEL (reference sequence). The V gene end was trimmed by 4 bases and the J gene end by 7 bases; junction bases not matched to a gene: 7. The CDR3 loop spans 15 amino acids.